The TCR beta chain under discussion was sequenced for a study of blood T cell repertoires in COVID-19. The CDR3 has 16 amino acids. Per the germline V gene, CDR1 is SGDLS and CDR2 is YYNGEE. The ends lost 4 bases at V and 8 bases at J; junction bases unmatched: 13. Clones were read by immunoSEQ multiplex PCR, and TCRdb kept only the in-frame ones, dropping some. This table holds over 150,000 clones, approximately 84% found once. The J gene is TRBJ2-1, the V gene TRBV9, with 9 bases aligning to TRBD2. Sequenced: PBMCs or T cells enriched from blood (not recorded which). This TCR was sampled from a woman aged 25 to 39 who had recovered from COVID-19. CDR3 coding DNA: TGTGCCAGCAGCCCTCTTGCCGGGACTAGCTTCGATGAGCAGTTCTTC. The encoded protein is CASSPLAGTSFDEQFF.